The T cell receptor beta chain under discussion was sequenced for a study of T cells in Graves' hyperthyroidism and ophthalmopathy. Study findings and constraints: Ophthalmopathy stood apart from stable hyperthyroidism in a 13 V-J model. Most clonotypes that expanded in the thyroid above 0.001 also showed up in blood.

No progression to ophthalmopathy during 18 months of follow-up defined stable disease. Trimming took off 2 bases at V and 5 bases at J, with 12 bases between the two ends. The CDR3 has 14 residues. Germline CDR1 MDHEN, CDR2 SYDVKM. This clonotype was counted many times. Its target is not known. Regions amplified from RNA transcripts were the TCR beta CDR3 regions. TCR CDR3 underwent first-round RT-PCR with the HTBI primer set. TCRdb ran MiXCR on the multiplex PCR reads and lists one entry per CDR3 protein. Of some 800,000 distinct CDR3 sequences in the sample, 38% are singletons; the top ten hold 8.9%. The sequence was collected from a man aged 18 to 30 with Graves' hyperthyroidism. Sequences were obtained from blood. The chain carries TRBV28 and TRBJ2-5; maybe TRBD1 (5 bases). The CDR3 here is CASSLGREVETQYF. CDR3 coding DNA: TGTGCCAGCAGTTTAGGCAGGGAAGTTGAGACCCAGTACTTC. Full variable domain (rest looked up from reference TRBV28 and TRBJ2-5): DVKVTQSSRYLVKRTGEKVFLECVQDMDHENMFWYRQDPGLGLRLIYFSYDVKMKEKGDIPEGYSVSREKKERFSLILESASTNQTSMYLCASSLGREVETQYFGPGTRLLVL.